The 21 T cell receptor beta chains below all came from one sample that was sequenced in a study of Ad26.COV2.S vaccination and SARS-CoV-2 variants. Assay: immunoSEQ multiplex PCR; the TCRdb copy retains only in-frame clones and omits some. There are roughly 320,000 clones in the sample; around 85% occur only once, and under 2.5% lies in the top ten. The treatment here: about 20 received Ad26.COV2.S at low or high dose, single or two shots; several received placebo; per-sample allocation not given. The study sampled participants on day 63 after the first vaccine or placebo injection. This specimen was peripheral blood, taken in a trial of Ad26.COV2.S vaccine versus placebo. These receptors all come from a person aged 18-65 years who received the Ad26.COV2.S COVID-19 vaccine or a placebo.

The CDR3 coding sequence is TGTGCCAGCAGAGAGGGGGTAGGTCCCCTCGGCGCTGAAGCTTTCTTT. Translation: CASREGVGPLGAEAFF. This sequence joins TRBV6-6 and TRBJ1-1; TRBD1 might be the D (6 bases). The V and J ends lost 6 bases and 6 bases respectively, with 23 bases between them. The CDR3 is 16 residues long. Germline CDR1 reads MNHNY; CDR2 reads SVGAGI (reference sequence).

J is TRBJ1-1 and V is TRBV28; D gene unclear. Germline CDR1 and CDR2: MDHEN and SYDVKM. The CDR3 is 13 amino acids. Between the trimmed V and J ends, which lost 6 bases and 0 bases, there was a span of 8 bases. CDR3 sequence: CASRRALNTEAFF. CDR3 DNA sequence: TGTGCCAGCAGACGCGCGTTGAACACTGAAGCTTTCTTT.

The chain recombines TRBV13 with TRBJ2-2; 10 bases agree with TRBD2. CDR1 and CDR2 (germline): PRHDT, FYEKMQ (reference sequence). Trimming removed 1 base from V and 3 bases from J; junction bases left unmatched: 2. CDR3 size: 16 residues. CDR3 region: CASSLVLAGYTGELFF. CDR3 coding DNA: TGTGCCAGCAGCTTAGTACTAGCGGGGTACACCGGGGAGCTGTTTTTT.

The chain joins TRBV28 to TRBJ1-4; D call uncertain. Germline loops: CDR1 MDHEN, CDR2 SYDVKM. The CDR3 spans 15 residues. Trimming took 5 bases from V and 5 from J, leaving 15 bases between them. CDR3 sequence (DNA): TGTGCCAGCAGTCCTACGGGCAGCCCGAATGAAAAACTGTTTTTT. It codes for CASSPTGSPNEKLFF. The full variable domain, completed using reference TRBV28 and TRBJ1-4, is DVKVTQSSRYLVKRTGEKVFLECVQDMDHENMFWYRQDPGLGLRLIYFSYDVKMKEKGDIPEGYSVSREKKERFSLILESASTNQTSMYLCASSPTGSPNEKLFFGSGTQLSVL.

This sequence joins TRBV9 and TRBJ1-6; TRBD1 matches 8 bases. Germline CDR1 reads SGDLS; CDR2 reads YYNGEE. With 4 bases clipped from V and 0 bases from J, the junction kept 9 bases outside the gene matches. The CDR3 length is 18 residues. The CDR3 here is CASSLRDRPSSYNSPLHF. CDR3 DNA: TGTGCCAGCAGCCTCCGGGACAGGCCGAGCTCCTATAATTCACCCCTCCACTTT. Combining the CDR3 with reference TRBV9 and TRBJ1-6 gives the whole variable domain DSGVTQTPKHLITATGQRVTLRCSPRSGDLSVYWYQQSLDQGLQFLIQYYNGEERAKGNILERFSAQQFPDLHSELNLSSLELGDSALYFCASSLRDRPSSYNSPLHFGNGTRLTVT.

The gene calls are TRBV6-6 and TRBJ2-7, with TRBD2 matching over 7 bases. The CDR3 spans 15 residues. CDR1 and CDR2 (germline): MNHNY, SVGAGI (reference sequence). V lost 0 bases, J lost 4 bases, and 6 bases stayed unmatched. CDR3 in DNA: TGTGCCAGCAGTTACTCGCCTAGCGGACAATACGAGCAGTACTTC. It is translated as CASSYSPSGQYEQYF.

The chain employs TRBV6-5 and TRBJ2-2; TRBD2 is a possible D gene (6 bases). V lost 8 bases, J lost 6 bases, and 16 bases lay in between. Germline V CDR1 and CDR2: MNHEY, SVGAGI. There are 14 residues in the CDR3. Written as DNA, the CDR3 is TGTGCCAGCGGGTCGAGGAGGGCCGCCGGGGAGCTGTTTTTT. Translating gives CASGSRRAAGELFF.

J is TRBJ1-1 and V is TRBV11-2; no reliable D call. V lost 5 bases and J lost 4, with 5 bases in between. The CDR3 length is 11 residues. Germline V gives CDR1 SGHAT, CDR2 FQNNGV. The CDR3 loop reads CASSPSTEAFF. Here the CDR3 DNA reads TGTGCCAGCAGCCCAAGCACTGAAGCTTTCTTT.

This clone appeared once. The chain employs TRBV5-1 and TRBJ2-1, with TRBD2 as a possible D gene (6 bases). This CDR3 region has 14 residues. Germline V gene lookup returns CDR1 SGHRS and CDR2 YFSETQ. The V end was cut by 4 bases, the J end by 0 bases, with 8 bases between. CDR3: CASSQDYSYNEQFF. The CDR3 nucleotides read TGCGCCAGCAGCCAGGACTACTCCTACAATGAGCAGTTCTTC.

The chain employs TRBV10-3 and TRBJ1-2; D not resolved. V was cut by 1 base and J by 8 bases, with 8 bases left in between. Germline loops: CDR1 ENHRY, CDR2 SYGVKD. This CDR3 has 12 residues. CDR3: CAISELGLGYTF. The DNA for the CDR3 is TGTGCCATCAGTGAGTTAGGACTCGGCTACACCTTC.

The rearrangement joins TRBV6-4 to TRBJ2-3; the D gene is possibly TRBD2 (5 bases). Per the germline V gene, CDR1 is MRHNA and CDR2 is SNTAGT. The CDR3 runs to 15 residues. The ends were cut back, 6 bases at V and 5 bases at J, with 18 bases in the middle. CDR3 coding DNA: TGTGCCAGCAGGCCCACTCTAGCTCTCTTAGATACGCAGTATTTT. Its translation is CASRPTLALLDTQYF.

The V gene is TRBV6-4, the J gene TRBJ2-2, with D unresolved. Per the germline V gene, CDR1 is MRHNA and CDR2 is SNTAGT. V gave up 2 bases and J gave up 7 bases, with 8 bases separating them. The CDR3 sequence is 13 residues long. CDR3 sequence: CASSDQEGGELFF. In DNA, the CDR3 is TGTGCCAGCAGTGACCAAGAAGGCGGGGAGCTGTTTTTT.

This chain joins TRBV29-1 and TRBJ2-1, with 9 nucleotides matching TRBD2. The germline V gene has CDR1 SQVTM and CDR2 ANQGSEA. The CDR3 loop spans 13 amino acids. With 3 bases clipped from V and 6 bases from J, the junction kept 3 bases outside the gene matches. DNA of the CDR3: TGCAGCGTTGAGTTAGCGGGGGCCAATGAGCAGTTCTTC. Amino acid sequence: CSVELAGANEQFF.

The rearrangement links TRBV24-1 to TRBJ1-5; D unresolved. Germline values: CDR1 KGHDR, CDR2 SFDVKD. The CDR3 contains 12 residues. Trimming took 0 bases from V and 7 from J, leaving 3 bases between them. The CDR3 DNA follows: TGTGCCACCAGTGATTTGAACCAGCCCCAGCATTTT. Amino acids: CATSDLNQPQHF.

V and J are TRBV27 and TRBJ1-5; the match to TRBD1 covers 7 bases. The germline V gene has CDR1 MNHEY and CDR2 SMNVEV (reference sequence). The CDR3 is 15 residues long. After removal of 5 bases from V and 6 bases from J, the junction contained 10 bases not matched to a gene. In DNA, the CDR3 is TGTGCCAGCAGTCCGAGGGGACAGCAGTTTCAGCCCCAGCATTTT. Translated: CASSPRGQQFQPQHF.

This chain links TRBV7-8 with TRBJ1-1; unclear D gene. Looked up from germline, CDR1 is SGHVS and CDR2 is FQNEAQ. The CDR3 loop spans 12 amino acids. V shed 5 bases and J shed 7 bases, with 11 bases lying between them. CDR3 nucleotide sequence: TGTGCCAGCAGCCCCCGCACAGATGAAGCTTTCTTT. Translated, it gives CASSPRTDEAFF.

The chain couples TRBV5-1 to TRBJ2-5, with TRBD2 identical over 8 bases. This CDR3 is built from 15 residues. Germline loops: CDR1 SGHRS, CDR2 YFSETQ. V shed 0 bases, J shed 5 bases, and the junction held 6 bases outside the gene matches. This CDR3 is CASSLGSGGGETQYF. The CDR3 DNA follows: TGCGCCAGCAGCTTGGGGAGCGGGGGCGGGGAGACCCAGTACTTC.

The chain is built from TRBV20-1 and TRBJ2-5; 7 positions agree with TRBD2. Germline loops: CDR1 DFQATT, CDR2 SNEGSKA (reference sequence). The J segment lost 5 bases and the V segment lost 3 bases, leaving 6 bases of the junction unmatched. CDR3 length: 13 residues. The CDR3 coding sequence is TGCAGTGCTAGTGACGGGGGGAGGGAGACCCAGTACTTC. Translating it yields CSASDGGRETQYF.

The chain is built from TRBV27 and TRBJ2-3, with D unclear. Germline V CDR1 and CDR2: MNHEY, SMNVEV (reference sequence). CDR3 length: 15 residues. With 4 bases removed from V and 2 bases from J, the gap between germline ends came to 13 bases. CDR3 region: CASSYRPDHTDTQYF. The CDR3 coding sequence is TGTGCCAGCAGTTACCGGCCCGACCACACAGATACGCAGTATTTT.

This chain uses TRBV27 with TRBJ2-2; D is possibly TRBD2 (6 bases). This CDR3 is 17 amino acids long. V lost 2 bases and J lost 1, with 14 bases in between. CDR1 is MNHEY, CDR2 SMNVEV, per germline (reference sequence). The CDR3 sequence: CASSLVWDSENTGELFF. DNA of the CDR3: TGTGCCAGCAGTTTAGTGTGGGACTCTGAGAACACCGGGGAGCTGTTTTTT.

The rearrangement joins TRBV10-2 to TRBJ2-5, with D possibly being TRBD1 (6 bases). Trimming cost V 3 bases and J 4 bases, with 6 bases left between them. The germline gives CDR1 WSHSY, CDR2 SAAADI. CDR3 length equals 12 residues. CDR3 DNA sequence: TGCGCCAGCAGTGAAGGGGGAGAGACCCAGTACTTC. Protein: CASSEGGETQYF.